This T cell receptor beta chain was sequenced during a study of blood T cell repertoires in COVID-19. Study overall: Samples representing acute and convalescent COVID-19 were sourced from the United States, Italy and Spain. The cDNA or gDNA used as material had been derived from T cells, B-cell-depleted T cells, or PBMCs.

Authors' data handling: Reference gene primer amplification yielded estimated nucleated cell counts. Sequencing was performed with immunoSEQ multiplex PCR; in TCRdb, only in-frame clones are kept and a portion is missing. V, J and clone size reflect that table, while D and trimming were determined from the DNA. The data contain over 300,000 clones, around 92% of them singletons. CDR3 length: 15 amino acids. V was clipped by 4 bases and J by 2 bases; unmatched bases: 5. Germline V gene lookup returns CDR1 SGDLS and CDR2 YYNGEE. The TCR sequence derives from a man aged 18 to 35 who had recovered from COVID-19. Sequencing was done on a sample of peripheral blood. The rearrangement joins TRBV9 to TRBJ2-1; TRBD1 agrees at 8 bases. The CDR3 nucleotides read TGTGCCAGCAGCTCTCACAGGGGGGCCTACAATGAGCAGTTCTTC. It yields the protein CASSSHRGAYNEQFF.